The sequence of this T cell receptor beta chain was determined in a study of T cells in localized non-small cell lung cancer. TCRdb's table, derived via immunoSEQ multiplex PCR, lists solely in-frame clones and lacks some. The sample shows tens of thousands of clones, roughly 90% of them seen only once. About this clone itself: Its target is not known.

Overall study findings and caveats: Tumor showed lower T cell clonality than uninvolved adjacent lung, where it was highest. Because only a single region of the tumor was sequenced, heterogeneity remains possible. Density of T cells in blood, when higher, went with longer overall survival.

The germline V gene encodes CDR1 SGHDT and CDR2 YYEEEE. V lost 2 bases, J lost 2 bases, and 12 bases lay in between. This CDR3 is 15 amino acids long. V and J are TRBV5-6 and TRBJ2-3; tentative D call: TRBD1 (6 bases). The starting material was peripheral blood, obtained before any cancer treatment. The TCR sequence derives from a man aged 40 to 70 with stage I lung adenocarcinoma. The CDR3 sequence: CASSLTTGITDTQYF. As DNA, the CDR3 is TGTGCCAGCAGCTTAACGACAGGTATCACAGATACGCAGTATTTT.